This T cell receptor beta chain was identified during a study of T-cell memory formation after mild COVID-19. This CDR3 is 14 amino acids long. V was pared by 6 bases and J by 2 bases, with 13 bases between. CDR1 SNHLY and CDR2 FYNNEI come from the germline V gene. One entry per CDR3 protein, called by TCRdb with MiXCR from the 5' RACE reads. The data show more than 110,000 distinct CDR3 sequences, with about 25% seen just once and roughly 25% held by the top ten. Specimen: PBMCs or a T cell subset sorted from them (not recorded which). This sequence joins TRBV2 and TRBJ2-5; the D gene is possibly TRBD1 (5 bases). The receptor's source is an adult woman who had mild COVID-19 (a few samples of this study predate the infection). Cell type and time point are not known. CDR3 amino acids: CASRAPTAQETQYF. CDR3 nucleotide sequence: TGTGCCAGCAGGGCGCCGACAGCTCAAGAGACCCAGTACTTC.